The present entry profiles one T cell receptor beta chain with its context. Its target antigen remains unknown. Base qualities are not recorded, but no much larger clone differs from it by a single base. For each enrolled patient, mismatch repair deficiency was established using either polymerase chain reaction or immunohistochemistry. TCR sequencing was carried out for three patients who responded to pembrolizumab therapy. In the phase II trial, pembrolizumab PD-1 blockade was tested prospectively in advanced mismatch repair-deficient cancers, no matter which tissue of origin the cancers came from. Peripheral blood T cell samples were serially collected before and at multiple times after PD-1 blockade was started. Blood sampling time points were reported as weeks after the first dose of pembrolizumab. Library prep was done by the immunoSEQ multiplex PCR assay. The clones in this table, taken by TCRdb from immuneACCESS, are in-frame only. Not every clone is retained; where verified, under half of the shortfall comes from an unresolved V gene, and the cause of the rest is unknown. The sample data list some 120,000 clones, and around nine tenths of these were observed just once. The top ten constitute roughly 12% of the sample.

The CDR3 runs 20 amino acids, cysteine and phenylalanine included. Solely the CDR3 DNA is kept, with 60 bases framed from the first base. After removal of 3 bases from V and 4 bases from J, the junction retains 19 bases not matched to a gene. CDR1 SQVTM and CDR2 ANQGSEA are derived from the germline V gene. The sample is drawn from a study of PD-1 blockade in mismatch repair-deficient tumors (dated by TCRdb to 2015 to 2018). Background on the whole study: Between late 2013 and September 2016, the trial enrolled over 80 consecutive patients with about twelve mismatch repair-deficient cancer types, every one of whom had been previously treated and was progressing. Deep sequencing of TCR CDR3 regions was used to track tumor-associated T cell clones in peripheral blood of patients responding to PD-1 blockade. Overall results and qualifications from the work: Tumor-resident clones, often undetectable in blood before treatment, expanded rapidly after pembrolizumab and then contracted, generally before radiologic responses.

This specimen consisted of peripheral blood, obtained about 17 months after starting pembrolizumab. The receptor's source is an adult with mismatch repair-deficient cancer. The chain uses TRBV29-1 and TRBJ2-1; TRBD2 lines up with 12 middle nucleotides. The CDR3 loop reads CSVDGTPGLAGWGKYNEQFF. The nucleotide sequence reads TGCAGCGTTGATGGGACTCCGGGACTAGCGGGTTGGGGAAAGTACAATGAGCAGTTCTTC.